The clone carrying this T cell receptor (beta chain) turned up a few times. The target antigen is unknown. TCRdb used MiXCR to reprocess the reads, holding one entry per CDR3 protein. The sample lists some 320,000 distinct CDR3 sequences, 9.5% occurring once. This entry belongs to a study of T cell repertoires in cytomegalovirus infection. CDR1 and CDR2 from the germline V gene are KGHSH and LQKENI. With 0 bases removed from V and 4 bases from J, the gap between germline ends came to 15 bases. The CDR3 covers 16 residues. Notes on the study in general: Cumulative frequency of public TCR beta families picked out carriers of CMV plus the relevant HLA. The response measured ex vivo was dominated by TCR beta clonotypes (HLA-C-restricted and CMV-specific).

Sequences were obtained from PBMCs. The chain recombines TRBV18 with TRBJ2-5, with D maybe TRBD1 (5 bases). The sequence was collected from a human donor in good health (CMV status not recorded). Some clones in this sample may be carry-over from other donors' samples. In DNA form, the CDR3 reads TGTGCCAGCTCACCACCGTCGGCAGGGTCTACAGAGACCCAGTACTTC. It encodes CASSPPSAGSTETQYF.